These 21 T cell receptor beta chains came from one sample sequenced in a study of shared clonotypes between healthy human individuals. The table came from immunoSEQ multiplex PCR; TCRdb's copy has only in-frame clones and leaves some out. The sample has roughly 2,500,000 clones, roughly 93% seen once. The sequenced material came from naive CD4+ T cells from PBMCs. Subset defined: CD45RA+ positively selected. The origin of the receptors is a man in his late teens or twenties in good health. Some clones in this sample may be carry-over from other donors' samples.

Here the CDR3 DNA reads TGTGCCAGCAGCGTTAGGTCCGACAGCGAGCAGTTCTTC. It translates to CASSVRSDSEQFF. The chain joins TRBV9 to TRBJ2-1, with D possibly TRBD1 on 5 matching bases. The germline V gene has CDR1 SGDLS and CDR2 YYNGEE. V lost 2 bases and J lost 10, with 13 bases in between. This CDR3 is 13 amino acids long.

This clone was detected a few times. The chain combines TRBV29-1 with TRBJ1-5, with TRBD1 matching over 9 bases. The germline gives CDR1 SQVTM, CDR2 ANQGSEA. Trimming at V came to 6 bases and at J to 4 bases, leaving 4 bases not matched to a gene. CDR3 length equals 13 residues. CDR3 residues: CSVRQGVNQPQHF. The CDR3 bases are TGCAGCGTCAGACAGGGGGTAAATCAGCCCCAGCATTTT.

The chain employs TRBV2 and TRBJ2-6; TRBD1 might be the D (6 bases). The germline V and J ends were trimmed by 1 base and 0 bases, with 16 bases remaining between them. The CDR3 sequence is 19 residues long. The V gene's germline CDR1 is SNHLY and CDR2 FYNNEI. CDR3: CASSEGRAGASSGANVLTF. Here the CDR3 DNA reads TGTGCCAGCAGTGAAGGGCGGGCAGGGGCGTCCTCTGGGGCCAACGTCCTGACTTTC.

With regard to this clone: Other nucleotide sequences from this sample produce the same CDR3. The rearrangement uses TRBV10-3 and TRBJ2-7; 8 bases align to TRBD1. CDR3 length: 12 residues. The germline CDR1 and CDR2 sequences are ENHRY and SYGVKD. The V segment lost 6 bases and the J segment 4 bases; nucleotides outside the gene matches: 2. The CDR3 region is CAIRDREYEQYF. The CDR3 DNA is TGTGCCATCAGGGACAGGGAGTACGAGCAGTACTTC.

The chain couples TRBV5-4 to TRBJ2-6; weak D call: TRBD1 (5 bases). There are 15 residues in the CDR3. Per germline, CDR1 SGHNT and CDR2 YYREEE (reference sequence). V was cut by 4 bases and J by 0 bases, with 8 bases left in between. CDR3 DNA sequence: TGTGCCAGCAGCACCAGGGCCTCTGGGGCCAACGTCCTGACTTTC. Amino acids: CASSTRASGANVLTF.

The rearrangement uses TRBV5-1 and TRBJ2-5; D is tentatively TRBD1 or TRBD2 (5 bases each). The CDR3 has 14 residues. V lost 10 bases, J lost 2 bases, and 18 bases lay in between. The germline CDR1 and CDR2 sequences are SGHRS and YFSETQ. The CDR3 sequence is CAGTGRILQETQYF. CDR3 nucleotides: TGCGCCGGTACGGGACGGATCCTTCAAGAGACCCAGTACTTC.

The V gene is TRBV14, the J gene TRBJ1-1; TRBD1 aligns across 11 bases. The trim removed 1 base at V and 10 bases at J, leaving 8 bases unmatched. The CDR3 totals 15 residues. Germline V CDR1 and CDR2: SGHDN, FVKESK. CDR3 DNA sequence: TGTGCCAGCAGCCAAGTGCAGGGACAGGGGGATGTAGCTTTCTTT. The encoded protein is CASSQVQGQGDVAFF.

This chain connects TRBV4-2 to TRBJ1-1, with a weak D call TRBD1 (5 bases). CDR3 length equals 17 residues. V shed 4 bases and J shed 4 bases, with 22 bases lying between them. The germline V gene has CDR1 LGHNA and CDR2 YNFKEQ. As DNA, the CDR3 is TGTGCCAGCAGCCTCATTAACAACGCGGGGCTGGGCACTGAAGCTTTCTTT. Translating it yields CASSLINNAGLGTEAFF.

This rearrangement joins TRBV28 to TRBJ2-7; the D gene is possibly TRBD2 (5 bases). V gave up 3 bases and J gave up 4 bases, with 16 bases separating them. Germline lookup yields CDR1 MDHEN and CDR2 SYDVKM. The CDR3 spans 15 residues. CDR3 protein: CASSLVWTPNYEQYF. The CDR3 DNA reads as TGTGCCAGCAGTTTGGTGTGGACTCCAAATTACGAGCAGTACTTC.

The chain employs TRBV18 and TRBJ2-4; D not certain. V dropped 4 bases and J dropped 3 bases, with 19 bases sitting between them. The CDR3 spans 17 residues. The germline V gene encodes CDR1 KGHSH and CDR2 LQKENI. The CDR3 nucleotides are TGTGCCAGCTCACTACTCGCAGAGTGGAGTGGCAAAAACATTCAGTACTTC. This sequence encodes CASSLLAEWSGKNIQYF.

The V and J genes are TRBV18 and TRBJ2-7; no definite D call. V gave up 5 bases and J gave up 5 bases, with 13 bases separating them. This CDR3 spans 13 amino acids. The germline gives CDR1 KGHSH, CDR2 LQKENI. CDR3: CASSSAGGNEQYF. DNA of the CDR3: TGTGCCAGCTCATCAGCCGGTGGGAACGAGCAGTACTTC.

The chain has TRBV11-3 and TRBJ2-2; D possibly corresponds to TRBD1 (5 bases). The CDR3 spans 16 residues. V lost 5 bases and J 2 bases, leaving 15 bases between the germline ends. Germline CDR1 SGHNT, CDR2 YENEEA. DNA of the CDR3: TGTGCCAGCAGCCCCCCCTGGGGCGTTAACACCGGGGAGCTGTTTTTT. It codes for CASSPPWGVNTGELFF. Variable domain in full (rest from reference TRBV11-3 and TRBJ2-2): EAGVVQSPRYKIIEKKQPVAFWCNPISGHNTLYWYLQNLGQGPELLIRYENEEAVDDSQLPKDRFSAERLKGVDSTLKIQPAELGDSAVYLCASSPPWGVNTGELFFGEGSRLTVL.

V is TRBV6-5 and J is TRBJ1-1; D unclear. Germline lookup yields CDR1 MNHEY and CDR2 SVGAGI. The CDR3 consists of 14 residues. The germline V and J ends were trimmed by 4 bases and 5 bases, with 14 bases remaining between them. The CDR3 spells CASSSRAPSTEAFF. Written as DNA, the CDR3 is TGTGCCAGCAGTTCCCGGGCTCCGTCAACTGAAGCTTTCTTT.

J is TRBJ2-1 and V is TRBV6-4, with 9 bases fitting TRBD1. The CDR3 is 13 amino acids. The J segment lost 9 bases and the V segment lost 6 bases, leaving 6 bases of the junction unmatched. Germline V CDR1 and CDR2: MRHNA, SNTAGT. As DNA, the CDR3 is TGTGCCAGCAGGGGACAGGGATGGGGTGAGCAGTTCTTC. This codes for CASRGQGWGEQFF.

This chain connects TRBV6-6 to TRBJ1-5; no definite D call. The CDR3 covers 15 residues. V was clipped by 3 bases and J by 7 bases, with 16 bases between them. Per the germline V gene, CDR1 is MNHNY and CDR2 is SVGAGI (reference sequence). The CDR3 sequence: CASSYPGGIRQPQHF. CDR3 DNA sequence: TGTGCCAGCAGTTATCCCGGAGGGATCAGGCAGCCCCAGCATTTT.

This chain connects TRBV28 to TRBJ2-3; D is undetermined. Germline V gene data show CDR1 as MDHEN and CDR2 as SYDVKM. There are 15 residues in the CDR3. The V and J ends lost 4 bases and 2 bases respectively, with 13 bases between them. The CDR3 region has the DNA TGTGCCAGCAGTTACTCAGTCCCCTCCACAGATACGCAGTATTTT. Translated: CASSYSVPSTDTQYF.

V usage is TRBV9 and J usage is TRBJ2-4; D ambiguous. With 3 bases removed from V and 5 bases from J, the gap between germline ends came to 12 bases. Germline V gene lookup returns CDR1 SGDLS and CDR2 YYNGEE. This CDR3 region has 14 residues. CDR3 sequence reads: CASSASPRQNIQYF. CDR3 DNA sequence: TGTGCCAGCAGCGCAAGTCCGCGACAAAACATTCAGTACTTC.

The V call is TRBV4-2, the J call TRBJ2-7; D call uncertain. Germline V lookup: CDR1 LGHNA, CDR2 YNFKEQ. V was pared by 0 bases and J by 2 bases, with 5 bases between. The CDR3 spans 13 residues. In DNA, the CDR3 is TGTGCCAGCAGCCAAGATACCCCCTACGAGCAGTACTTC. Its translation is CASSQDTPYEQYF.

Here the CDR3 reads CASREGEPQHF. CDR3 sequence (DNA): TGTGCCAGCAGAGAGGGTGAGCCCCAGCATTTT. The chain joins TRBV28 to TRBJ1-5; no firm D call. The CDR3 consists of 11 residues. Trimming left V 6 bases short and J 8 bases short, with 8 bases between. Germline CDR1 reads MDHEN; CDR2 reads SYDVKM.

Turning to this clone: The same CDR3 is also encoded by other DNA sequences in this sample. V is TRBV29-1 and J is TRBJ2-3; D might be TRBD1 (6 bases). The length of the CDR3 is 14 residues. Per the germline V gene, CDR1 is SQVTM and CDR2 is ANQGSEA. Trimming shortened V by 1 base and J by 3 bases, and 11 bases separated the two germline ends. The CDR3 loop reads CSVEVGGRTDTQYF. Here the CDR3 DNA reads TGCAGCGTTGAAGTAGGGGGACGGACAGATACGCAGTATTTT.

V gene TRBV4-3 combines with J gene TRBJ2-7; D is unresolved. V was trimmed by 0 bases and J by 2 bases, leaving 8 bases between them. This CDR3 comprises 14 residues. Germline CDR1 and CDR2: LGHNA and YSLEER. CDR3 sequence (DNA): TGCGCCAGCAGCCAAGAAATCGACACCTACGAGCAGTACTTC. Encoded protein: CASSQEIDTYEQYF.